The rows below give T cell receptor beta chains drawn from one sample of a study of T-cell reconstitution after alpha-beta-depleted transplantation in children. TCRdb independently ran MiXCR on the PCR reads; one entry per CDR3 protein. In the table there are about 440,000 distinct CDR3 sequences, roughly 44% of which are singletons. Sample: PBMCs, taken before TCRalphabeta/CD19-depleted stem cell transplant. These receptors all stem from a girl aged 2-9 years with aplastic anemia, due to receive a stem cell transplant. Each CDR3 is given with its conserved first and last residue. The order of the fields is V gene, D gene, clone size, J gene, CDR3 protein, CDR3 DNA. The D gene is left open where the match is weak. The size entry is marked missing in some rows and otherwise reads once, few, many or a size class.

v_gene: TRBV5-1; d_gene: -; abundance: -; j_gene: TRBJ2-1; CDR3aa: CASSLDPLGGDEQFF; CDR3nt: TGCGCCAGCAGCTTGGATCCTTTGGGTGGTGATGAGCAGTTCTTC
v_gene: TRBV4-2; d_gene: -; abundance: few; j_gene: TRBJ2-1; CDR3aa: CASSQGGGEQFF; CDR3nt: TGTGCCAGCAGCCAAGGAGGGGGTGAGCAGTTCTTC
v_gene: TRBV11-2; d_gene: TRBD1; abundance: -; j_gene: TRBJ2-1; CDR3aa: CASGRGPDNEQFF; CDR3nt: TGTGCCAGCGGAAGGGGGCCCGACAATGAGCAGTTCTTC
v_gene: TRBV20-1; d_gene: TRBD2; abundance: few; j_gene: TRBJ2-1; CDR3aa: CSASVGLAEEQFF; CDR3nt: TGCAGTGCTAGCGTAGGGCTAGCGGAAGAGCAGTTCTTC
v_gene: TRBV20-1; d_gene: -; abundance: few; j_gene: TRBJ1-6; CDR3aa: CSARGVDTRVSPLHF; CDR3nt: TGCAGTGCTAGAGGTGTCGACACCAGGGTTTCACCCCTCCACTTT
v_gene: TRBV12-5; d_gene: TRBD1; abundance: -; j_gene: TRBJ2-7; CDR3aa: CASGRRQGQASYEQYF; CDR3nt: TGTGCTAGTGGCAGGAGGCAGGGACAGGCGAGCTACGAGCAGTACTTC
v_gene: TRBV19; d_gene: -; abundance: many; j_gene: TRBJ1-5; CDR3aa: CASRLDALSSNQPQHF; CDR3nt: TGTGCCAGTAGGTTGGACGCCCTCTCTAGCAATCAGCCCCAGCATTTT
v_gene: TRBV4-2; d_gene: -; abundance: many; j_gene: TRBJ2-7; CDR3aa: CASSHVRLGEQYF; CDR3nt: TGTGCCAGCAGCCATGTTCGCCTCGGCGAGCAGTACTTC
v_gene: TRBV7-6; d_gene: -; abundance: -; j_gene: TRBJ2-1; CDR3aa: CASSPNTGSYNEQFF; CDR3nt: TGTGCCAGCAGCCCGAATACGGGCTCCTACAATGAGCAGTTCTTC
v_gene: TRBV20-1; d_gene: TRBD1; abundance: many; j_gene: TRBJ1-5; CDR3aa: CSARDFGGGGNQPQHF; CDR3nt: TGCAGTGCTAGAGATTTCGGAGGGGGCGGCAATCAGCCCCAGCATTTT
v_gene: TRBV6-6; d_gene: -; abundance: -; j_gene: TRBJ2-7; CDR3aa: CASSYSKGYEQYF; CDR3nt: TGTGCCAGCAGTTACTCTAAAGGATACGAGCAGTACTTC
v_gene: TRBV27; d_gene: TRBD2; abundance: -; j_gene: TRBJ2-7; CDR3aa: CASSPGTSGSPYEQYF; CDR3nt: TGTGCCAGCAGTCCTGGGACTAGCGGGAGCCCGTACGAGCAGTACTTC
v_gene: TRBV5-1; d_gene: -; abundance: many; j_gene: TRBJ2-7; CDR3aa: CASSLHYEQYF; CDR3nt: TGTGCCAGCAGTCTACACTACGAGCAGTACTTC
v_gene: TRBV20-1; d_gene: -; abundance: -; j_gene: TRBJ2-4; CDR3aa: CSARLGGEINIQYF; CDR3nt: TGCAGTGCTAGATTAGGGGGAGAAATCAACATTCAGTACTTC
v_gene: TRBV7-6; d_gene: -; abundance: -; j_gene: TRBJ2-7; CDR3aa: CASSPEGTGTVSVEQYF; CDR3nt: TGTGCCAGCAGCCCAGAGGGGACCGGGACGGTCTCCGTCGAGCAGTACTTC
v_gene: TRBV27; d_gene: -; abundance: -; j_gene: TRBJ1-1; CDR3aa: CASSLSAENTEAFF; CDR3nt: TGTGCCAGCAGTTTATCGGCAGAGAACACTGAAGCTTTCTTT
v_gene: TRBV29-1; d_gene: -; abundance: -; j_gene: TRBJ1-1; CDR3aa: CSVGDRTEAFF; CDR3nt: TGCAGCGTTGGCGACAGGACTGAAGCTTTCTTT
v_gene: TRBV28; d_gene: -; abundance: few; j_gene: TRBJ1-4; CDR3aa: CASSQTGFNEKLFF; CDR3nt: TGTGCCAGCAGTCAGACAGGCTTTAATGAAAAACTGTTTTTT
v_gene: TRBV20-1; d_gene: -; abundance: once; j_gene: TRBJ1-2; CDR3aa: CSARPGAPMGYTF; CDR3nt: TGCAGTGCTAGGCCGGGAGCTCCTATGGGCTACACCTTC
v_gene: TRBV7-3; d_gene: -; abundance: many; j_gene: TRBJ1-1; CDR3aa: CASSLTGAPTEAFF; CDR3nt: TGTGCCAGCAGCTTAACTGGGGCGCCCACTGAAGCTTTCTTT
v_gene: TRBV9; d_gene: -; abundance: many; j_gene: TRBJ1-1; CDR3aa: CASSVSQGTEAFF; CDR3nt: TGTGCCAGCAGCGTAAGCCAGGGGACTGAAGCTTTCTTT
v_gene: TRBV20-1; d_gene: -; abundance: many; j_gene: TRBJ2-3; CDR3aa: CSAARGTDRTDTQYF; CDR3nt: TGCAGTGCTGCCCGGGGGACAGATAGGACAGATACGCAGTATTTT
v_gene: TRBV20-1; d_gene: TRBD2; abundance: -; j_gene: TRBJ2-3; CDR3aa: CSVLSGSGTDTQYF; CDR3nt: TGCAGTGTCCTTAGCGGGAGCGGGACAGATACGCAGTATTTT
v_gene: TRBV12-3/TRBV12-4; d_gene: -; abundance: -; j_gene: TRBJ2-7; CDR3aa: CASSFAGLNYEQYF; CDR3nt: TGTGCCAGCAGTTTTGCCGGCCTCAACTACGAGCAGTACTTC
v_gene: TRBV20-1; d_gene: -; abundance: -; j_gene: TRBJ1-1; CDR3aa: CSARDAFGIGTEAFF; CDR3nt: TGCAGTGCTAGAGATGCTTTTGGGATCGGGACTGAAGCTTTCTTT